Sequencing of this T cell receptor (beta chain) was carried out in a study of control samples from healthy donors and cancer patients (dated by TCRdb to 2020 to 2021). Between the V and J ends, shortened by 6 bases and 6 bases respectively, the junction contains 11 bases. The germline V gene (reference sequence) specifies MNHNY as CDR1 and SVGAGI as CDR2. From the cysteine up to the phenylalanine, the CDR3 has a length of 12 residues. CDR3 DNA only is kept here, 36 bases in frame from base 1. Remarks on this clone: Its target antigen remains unknown. Base-call qualities are not available, and no considerably larger clone is one nucleotide away.

Library preparation used the immunoSEQ multiplex PCR assay. Sourced from immuneACCESS, this table was stored by TCRdb with only in-frame sequences that have V and J called. A share of the clones is absent; for the studies checked, an unresolved V gene accounts for under half, and the remainder has no known explanation. This sample holds some 410,000 clones; roughly 90% were observed only once. Around 6.4% of the sample is in the top ten clones. Recombination connected TRBV6-6 to TRBJ1-1; the D gene cannot be resolved reliably. The sample was PBMCs. The sequence derives from a man in his forties with head and neck cancer. The sequenced DNA is TGTGCCAGCAGCCCGACGTGGCCTGAAGCTTTCTTT. It specifies CASSPTWPEAFF.